This is a list of T cell receptor beta chains from one sample in a study of shared clonotypes between healthy human individuals. Here immunoSEQ multiplex PCR was the method, and the copy in TCRdb shows in-frame clones only, minus some. Of a few million clones listed, about 92% are singletons. Specimen: naive CD4+ T cells from PBMCs. The receptors here all came from a man between 18 and 29 years old in good health. Some clones in this sample may be carry-over from other donors' samples. The CDR3 runs from the conserved cysteine through the conserved F or W. The D gene is left open where the match is weak. Only some rows state a clone size, as once, few, many or a class for expanded clones.

D gene: NA; clone size: once; J gene: TRBJ2-5; V gene: TRBV4-1; CDR3 DNA: TGCGCCAGCAGCCAAGCACGGACCGGGACATTGTACCAAGAGACCCAGTACTTC; CDR3 protein: CASSQARTGTLYQETQYF
D gene: TRBD2; clone size: NA; J gene: TRBJ2-1; V gene: TRBV28; CDR3 DNA: TGTGCCAGCAGTCGGGCGGGAGGGTTATACAATGAGCAGTTCTTC; CDR3 protein: CASSRAGGLYNEQFF
D gene: NA; clone size: NA; J gene: TRBJ2-6; V gene: TRBV29-1; CDR3 DNA: TGCAGCGTTGAAAAGGGGGTTGCTGGGGCCAACGTCCTGACTTTC; CDR3 protein: CSVEKGVAGANVLTF
D gene: TRBD1; clone size: NA; J gene: TRBJ2-7; V gene: TRBV5-4; CDR3 DNA: TGTGCCAGCAGCCCGGACAGGGGGGGATACTACGAGCAGTACTTC; CDR3 protein: CASSPDRGGYYEQYF
D gene: TRBD2; clone size: NA; J gene: TRBJ2-1; V gene: TRBV11-2; CDR3 DNA: TGTGCCAGCAGCTTAGTACTAGCGGACCGAAATGAGCAGTTCTTC; CDR3 protein: CASSLVLADRNEQFF
D gene: TRBD2; clone size: NA; J gene: TRBJ2-1; V gene: TRBV7-9; CDR3 DNA: TGTGCCAGCACCGAGACTAGCGGGAACCGTGAGCAGTTCTTC; CDR3 protein: CASTETSGNREQFF
D gene: NA; clone size: NA; J gene: TRBJ1-1; V gene: TRBV28; CDR3 DNA: TGTGCCAGCACCGTGGGGACGGGTCGGTGGACTGAAGCTTTCTTT; CDR3 protein: CASTVGTGRWTEAFF
D gene: NA; clone size: few; J gene: TRBJ1-5; V gene: TRBV4-2; CDR3 DNA: TGTGCCAGCAGCCAAGGCGGGGGAAAGGGCCCCCAGCATTTT; CDR3 protein: CASSQGGGKGPQHF
D gene: NA; clone size: NA; J gene: TRBJ2-3; V gene: TRBV7-2; CDR3 DNA: TGTGCCAGCAGCCTAAGCCGGACGGAAAGTAATACGCAGTATTTT; CDR3 protein: CASSLSRTESNTQYF
D gene: TRBD1; clone size: NA; J gene: TRBJ2-5; V gene: TRBV28; CDR3 DNA: TGTGCCAGCAGTTCCCCCCGGACAGGATTGGGCCAAGAGACCCAGTACTTC; CDR3 protein: CASSSPRTGLGQETQYF
D gene: NA; clone size: NA; J gene: TRBJ1-3; V gene: TRBV5-1; CDR3 DNA: TGCGCCAGCAGCCGGGATTCTAGCTCTGGAAACACCATATATTTT; CDR3 protein: CASSRDSSSGNTIYF
D gene: NA; clone size: NA; J gene: TRBJ2-7; V gene: TRBV30; CDR3 DNA: TGTGCCTGGAGTTCGAACCCTTACGAGCAGTACTTC; CDR3 protein: CAWSSNPYEQYF
D gene: NA; clone size: NA; J gene: TRBJ2-7; V gene: TRBV9; CDR3 DNA: TGTGCCAGCAGCCCCGACTATGGCGAGCAGTACTTC; CDR3 protein: CASSPDYGEQYF
D gene: NA; clone size: NA; J gene: TRBJ2-3; V gene: TRBV5-4; CDR3 DNA: TGTGCCAGCAGCTGGGGACCCGTAGAAGATACGCAGTATTTT; CDR3 protein: CASSWGPVEDTQYF
D gene: NA; clone size: NA; J gene: TRBJ2-2; V gene: TRBV7-3; CDR3 DNA: TGTGCCAGCAGCTTACTCGCCGGGGGTAGAGCCGGGGAGCTGTTTTTT; CDR3 protein: CASSLLAGGRAGELFF
D gene: TRBD2; clone size: NA; J gene: TRBJ2-1; V gene: TRBV9; CDR3 DNA: TGTGCCAGCAGCGTGGGGCTTGCTAGCGGGATTAGTGAGCAGTTCTTC; CDR3 protein: CASSVGLASGISEQFF
D gene: NA; clone size: NA; J gene: TRBJ1-2; V gene: TRBV6-5; CDR3 DNA: TGTGCCAGCAGTTACCCCAGGGAGGCCTATGGCTACACCTTC; CDR3 protein: CASSYPREAYGYTF
D gene: NA; clone size: NA; J gene: TRBJ2-4; V gene: TRBV28; CDR3 DNA: TGTGCCAGCAGTTCACCGGGGCCCAAAAACATTCAGTACTTC; CDR3 protein: CASSSPGPKNIQYF
D gene: NA; clone size: NA; J gene: TRBJ2-2; V gene: TRBV6-5; CDR3 DNA: TGTGCCAGCAGTTACTCGATGTATACCGGGGAGCTGTTTTTT; CDR3 protein: CASSYSMYTGELFF
D gene: NA; clone size: NA; J gene: TRBJ1-2; V gene: TRBV2; CDR3 DNA: TGTGCCAGCAGTGAAGAGGGCTATGGCTACACCTTC; CDR3 protein: CASSEEGYGYTF
D gene: NA; clone size: NA; J gene: TRBJ2-7; V gene: TRBV7-2; CDR3 DNA: TGTGCCAGCAGCTTCTCGCACAGTCTCTCCTACGAGCAGTACTTC; CDR3 protein: CASSFSHSLSYEQYF
D gene: TRBD2; clone size: NA; J gene: TRBJ2-7; V gene: TRBV25-1; CDR3 DNA: TGTGCCAGCAGTGAATGGGATAGCGGGAGCTTGATTGGGCAGTACTTC; CDR3 protein: CASSEWDSGSLIGQYF
D gene: TRBD1; clone size: NA; J gene: TRBJ1-2; V gene: TRBV28; CDR3 DNA: TGTGCCAGCAGTTCAGGGGACAGTGGGGGTAGTCGTCGTGGCTACACCTTC; CDR3 protein: CASSSGDSGGSRRGYTF
D gene: NA; clone size: NA; J gene: TRBJ1-2; V gene: TRBV14; CDR3 DNA: TGTGCCAGCAGCCAAGACCGGGAGCGTGGCTACACCTTC; CDR3 protein: CASSQDRERGYTF
D gene: NA; clone size: NA; J gene: TRBJ2-1; V gene: TRBV21-1; CDR3 DNA: TGTGCCAGCAGCCCACTCACGACTAGCGGGAGCCCCATCGAATACAATGAGCAGTTCTTC; CDR3 protein: CASSPLTTSGSPIEYNEQFF
D gene: TRBD1; clone size: once; J gene: TRBJ2-1; V gene: TRBV7-9; CDR3 DNA: TGTGCCAGCAGCTTAGCCCCGGGGACAGGGTACTACAATGAGCAGTTCTTC; CDR3 protein: CASSLAPGTGYYNEQFF
D gene: NA; clone size: NA; J gene: TRBJ1-6; V gene: TRBV4-1; CDR3 DNA: TGCGCCAGTGCCGACCTCAGGAGTTATAATTCACCCCTCCACTTT; CDR3 protein: CASADLRSYNSPLHF